These 21 T cell receptor beta chains originate from one sample sequenced in a study of T cells in Graves' hyperthyroidism and ophthalmopathy (dated 2019 in TCRdb). The library was built by means of multiplex PCR. This sample was sequenced with an Illumina HiSeq 2000. TCR beta CDR3 regions were amplified from RNA transcripts. The TCR CDR3 was subjected to a first round of RT-PCR using the HTBI primer set and the Qiagen OneStep RT-PCR kit. The public reads were run again by TCRdb, first through fastp at Q25 and then through MiXCR, and only productive beta chains were kept. CDR3 protein sequences are deduplicated, and each keeps its most common genes and DNA. The sample includes roughly 740,000 distinct CDR3 sequences, with approximately 16% observed a single time. The top ten clones comprise approximately 8% of the sample. The sample was blood. All receptors derive from a man between 18 and 35 years old with Graves' hyperthyroidism.

This clonotype was seen many times. The genes are TRBV18 and TRBJ2-1; 8 bases are shared with TRBD1. Germline loops: CDR1 KGHSH, CDR2 LQKENI. The ends lost 8 bases at V and 2 bases at J; junction bases unmatched: 8. This CDR3 spans 15 amino acids. The CDR3 sequence is CASSPGTGAYNEQFF. For the CDR3, the DNA is TGTGCCAGCAGCCCCGGGACAGGAGCCTACAATGAGCAGTTCTTC.

This clonotype occurred a few times. The chain recombines TRBV7-3 with TRBJ1-5, with a weak D call TRBD1 (5 bases). CDR1 and CDR2 from the germline V gene are SGHTA and FQGTGA. V lost 5 bases and J 0 bases, leaving 26 bases between the germline ends. The CDR3 has 20 residues. In DNA, the CDR3 is TGTGCCAGCAGCGCAGGCGAGAAAGATGACAGCCAGCATAGCAATCAGCCCCAGCATTTT. Its translation: CASSAGEKDDSQHSNQPQHF.

The genes are TRBV18 and TRBJ2-6, with D possibly TRBD2 on 5 matching bases. The CDR3 has 17 residues. Germline assignment: CDR1 KGHSH and CDR2 LQKENI. Trimming pared 1 base from V and 0 bases from J, leaving 10 bases between. The CDR3 sequence: CASSPQDLLSGANVLTF. CDR3 coding DNA: TGTGCCAGCTCACCACAGGACTTACTCTCTGGGGCCAACGTCCTGACTTTC.

Ten or more counts support this clonotype. J is TRBJ2-1 and V is TRBV6-1; possible D gene TRBD2, 5 bases. Germline CDR1 and CDR2: MNHNS and SASEGT. V lost 7 bases, J lost 5 bases, and 18 bases lay in between. This CDR3 is 15 amino acids long. The DNA for the CDR3 is TGTGCCAGCACCCAAAGCAGCGGAGCAAACAATGAGCAGTTCTTC. Translated: CASTQSSGANNEQFF.

This clonotype appeared many times. The J gene is TRBJ2-3, the V gene TRBV11-3, with 13 bases aligning to TRBD2. The germline V gene has CDR1 SGHNT and CDR2 YENEEA. There are 16 residues in the CDR3. V gave up 5 bases and J gave up 2 bases; unmatched junction bases: 4. The CDR3 coding sequence is TGTGCCAGCAGCGTACTAGCGGGGGGGATCACAGATACGCAGTATTTT. Amino acid sequence: CASSVLAGGITDTQYF.

This clonotype appeared many times. The V and J genes are TRBV28 and TRBJ2-7, with 9 bases that match TRBD2. Trimming cost V 7 bases and J 2 bases; bases outside gene matches: 6. The germline CDR1 and CDR2 sequences are MDHEN and SYDVKM. This CDR3 spans 14 amino acids. Here the CDR3 DNA reads TGTGCCAGCAATAGCGGGGGACACGCCTACGAGCAGTACTTC. It is translated as CASNSGGHAYEQYF.

The rearrangement links TRBV2 to TRBJ1-1; 9 bases are a match to TRBD1. Germline V gives CDR1 SNHLY, CDR2 FYNNEI. This CDR3 is built from 14 residues. V lost 9 bases and J lost 0; bases outside the gene matches: 5. The CDR3 nucleotides read TGTGCCAGAAGACAGGGGGATATGAACACTGAAGCTTTCTTT. This translates into CARRQGDMNTEAFF.

This clonotype showed up just a few times. The CDR3 coding sequence is TGTGCCAGCAGCCCGGGACAGGGGACCCCCCGGGAGCAGTACTTC. This sequence encodes CASSPGQGTPREQYF. The V and J genes are TRBV5-8 and TRBJ2-7; 10 positions match TRBD1. CDR3 size: 15 residues. Germline assignment: CDR1 SGHTS and CDR2 YDEGEE. V shed 4 bases and J 7 bases; nucleotides not matched to a gene: 11.

In its sample, this clonotype was seen many times. The chain is built from TRBV15 and TRBJ1-4; maybe TRBD1 (5 bases). This CDR3 is 16 amino acids long. CDR1 LNHNV and CDR2 YYDKDF come from the germline V gene (reference sequence). V was shortened by 1 base and J by 7 bases, with 16 bases between the two germline ends. The CDR3 spells CATSRGAAGNGEKLFF. In DNA form, the CDR3 reads TGTGCCACCAGCAGAGGGGCGGCAGGGAATGGTGAAAAACTGTTTTTT.

The chain recombines TRBV5-1 with TRBJ2-1; no reliable D call. Looked up from germline, CDR1 is SGHRS and CDR2 is YFSETQ. Trimming took 2 bases from V and 8 from J, leaving 11 bases between them. This CDR3 spans 13 amino acids. For the CDR3, the DNA is TGCGCCAGCAGCTTCGACCTTTTTTATGAGCAGTTCTTC. It yields the protein CASSFDLFYEQFF.

This clonotype showed up just once. This may come from a read error, since a much larger clone is one base off. J is TRBJ2-1 and V is TRBV12-3 or TRBV12-4, with D possibly being TRBD2 (5 bases). CDR3 size: 17 residues. The V end was cut by 6 bases, the J end by 3 bases, with 21 bases between. The DNA of the CDR3 is TGTGCCAGCAGCCGTCAATACCCCTCCCGGGGCTACAATGAGCAGTTCTTC. This sequence encodes CASSRQYPSRGYNEQFF.

In its sample, this clonotype was seen many times. The rearrangement links TRBV30 to TRBJ1-2; weak D call: TRBD1 (5 bases). CDR1 and CDR2 from the germline V gene are GTSNPN and SVGIG (reference sequence). CDR3 size: 16 residues. V lost 3 bases, J lost 0 bases, and 17 bases lay in between. The CDR3, as DNA: TGTGCCTGGAGAGCTAAGGGAAGGGGCGCTAACTATGGCTACACCTTC. Translated, it gives CAWRAKGRGANYGYTF.

This rearrangement joins TRBV5-1 to TRBJ2-3; TRBD2 matches 11 bases. Germline V gene lookup returns CDR1 SGHRS and CDR2 YFSETQ. The CDR3 runs to 17 residues. V dropped 4 bases and J dropped 2; count of bases not matched to a gene: 9. CDR3 loop: CASSLQTSGTYTDTQYF. The DNA of the CDR3 is TGCGCCAGCAGCCTCCAGACTAGCGGGACTTACACAGATACGCAGTATTTT.

This clonotype was seen only a few times. The V and J genes are TRBV12-3 or TRBV12-4 and TRBJ2-4, with D perhaps matching TRBD2 (5 bases). This CDR3 is 14 amino acids long. Trimming took 4 bases from V and 7 from J, leaving 14 bases between them. CDR3 nucleotides: TGTGCCAGCAGTTATACAGCGGCTAGCAACATTCAGTACTTC. Its protein is CASSYTAASNIQYF.

The chain uses TRBV6-1 and TRBJ2-5; TRBD1 matches 7 bases. Germline CDR1 reads MNHNS; CDR2 reads SASEGT. The CDR3 is 13 residues long. Unmatched junction bases numbered 8, after V lost 8 bases and J lost 5 bases. The CDR3: CASGGQATETQYF. The CDR3 DNA follows: TGTGCCAGCGGTGGACAGGCCACGGAGACCCAGTACTTC.

This clonotype has more than one count but fewer than ten. V is TRBV5-5 and J is TRBJ1-5, with D perhaps matching TRBD1 (5 bases). V lost 2 bases and J 7 bases, leaving 10 bases between the germline ends. CDR1 and CDR2 (germline): SGHKS, YYEKEE (reference sequence). The CDR3 extends over 13 amino acids. The CDR3 nucleotides are TGTGCCAGCAGCTTACAGGTTGAGCAGCCCCAGCATTTT. This sequence encodes CASSLQVEQPQHF.

This clonotype appeared a few times. The J gene is TRBJ2-1, the V gene TRBV7-6; 11 bases map to TRBD2. The CDR3 is made up of 18 amino acids. The ends lost 0 bases at V and 4 bases at J; junction bases unmatched: 8. CDR1 and CDR2 (germline): SGHVS, FNYEAQ. The CDR3 DNA reads TGTGCCAGCAGCTTAGCGCGCGGGACTAGCGGAAATTACAATGAGCAGTTCTTC. It is translated as CASSLARGTSGNYNEQFF.

The table lists this clonotype with many counts. The chain uses TRBV27 and TRBJ2-1; D might be TRBD1 or TRBD2, each matching 5 bases. The CDR3 loop spans 15 amino acids. Germline CDR1 MNHEY, CDR2 SMNVEV (reference sequence). V shed 5 bases and J shed 2 bases, with 13 bases lying between them. The CDR3 protein is CASSLRDPTYNEQFF. Written as DNA, the CDR3 is TGTGCCAGCAGTCTTCGGGACCCAACCTACAATGAGCAGTTCTTC.

V is TRBV19 and J is TRBJ2-1; D may be TRBD2 (6 bases). The CDR3 contains 15 residues. The ends were cut back, 2 bases at V and 7 bases at J, with 15 bases in the middle. Germline values: CDR1 LNHDA, CDR2 SQIVND (reference sequence). CDR3 DNA sequence: TGTGCCAGTAGTATAACGAGACTAGGCATAAATGAGCAGTTCTTC. Its protein is CASSITRLGINEQFF.

V and J are TRBV20-1 and TRBJ2-3, with 9 bases matching TRBD2. The V segment lost 0 bases and the J segment 3 bases; nucleotides outside the gene matches: 10. There are 17 residues in the CDR3. Germline assignment: CDR1 DFQATT and CDR2 SNEGSKA (reference sequence). The CDR3 region is CSARDPRAGGRTDTQYF. CDR3 bases: TGCAGTGCTAGAGATCCAAGGGCGGGAGGGCGTACAGATACGCAGTATTTT.

For this clonotype: A read error may be the cause here, since a much bigger clone is one base away. The chain recombines TRBV6-1 with TRBJ1-5, with TRBD1 matching 9 bases. CDR1 MNHNS and CDR2 SASEGT come from the germline V gene. This CDR3 comprises 14 residues. V dropped 1 base and J dropped 6; count of bases not matched to a gene: 1. In nucleotides, the CDR3 is TGTGCCAGCAGTGAAGACAGGGGGCTTCAGCCCCAGCATTTT. Protein sequence: CASSEDRGLQPQHF.